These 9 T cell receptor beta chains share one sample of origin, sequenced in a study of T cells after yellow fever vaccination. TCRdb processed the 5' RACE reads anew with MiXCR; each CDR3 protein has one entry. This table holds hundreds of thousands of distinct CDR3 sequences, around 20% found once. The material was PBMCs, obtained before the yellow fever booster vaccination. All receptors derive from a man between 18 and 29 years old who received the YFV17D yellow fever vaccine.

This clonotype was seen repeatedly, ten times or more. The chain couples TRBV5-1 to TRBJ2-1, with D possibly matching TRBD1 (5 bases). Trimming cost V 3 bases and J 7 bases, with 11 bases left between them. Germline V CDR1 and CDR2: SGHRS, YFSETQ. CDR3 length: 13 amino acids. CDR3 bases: TGCGCCAGCAGCTATAACCAGGGAAATGAGCAGTTCTTC. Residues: CASSYNQGNEQFF.

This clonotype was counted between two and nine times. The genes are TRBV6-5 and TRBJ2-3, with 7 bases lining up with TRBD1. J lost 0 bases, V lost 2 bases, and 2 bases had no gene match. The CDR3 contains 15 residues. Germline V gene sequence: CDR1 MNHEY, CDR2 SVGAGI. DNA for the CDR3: TGTGCCAGCAGTTACGGGGACAGAAGCACAGATACGCAGTATTTT. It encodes CASSYGDRSTDTQYF.

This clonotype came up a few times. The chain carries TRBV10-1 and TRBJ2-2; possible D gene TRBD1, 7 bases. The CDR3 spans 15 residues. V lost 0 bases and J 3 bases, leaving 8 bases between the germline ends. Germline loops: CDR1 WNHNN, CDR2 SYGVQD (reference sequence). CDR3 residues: CASSESRGDTGELFF. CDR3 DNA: TGCGCCAGCAGTGAGTCCAGGGGGGACACCGGGGAGCTGTTTTTT.

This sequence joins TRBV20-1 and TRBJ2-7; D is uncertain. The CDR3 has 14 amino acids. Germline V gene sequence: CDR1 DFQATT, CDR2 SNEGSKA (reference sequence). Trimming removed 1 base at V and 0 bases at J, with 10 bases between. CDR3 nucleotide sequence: TGCAGTGCTAGAGGGCAGACAAGCTCCTACGAGCAGTACGTC. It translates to CSARGQTSSYEQYV.

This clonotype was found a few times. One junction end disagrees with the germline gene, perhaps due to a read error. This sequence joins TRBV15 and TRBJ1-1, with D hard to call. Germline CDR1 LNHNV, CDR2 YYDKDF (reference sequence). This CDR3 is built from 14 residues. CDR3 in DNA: TGTGCCACCAGCAGAGATCAAGTGGCCACTGAAGCTTTGTTT. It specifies CATSRDQVATEALF. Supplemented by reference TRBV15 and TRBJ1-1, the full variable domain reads DAMVIQNPRYQVTQFGKPVTLSCSQTLNHNVMYWYQQKSSQAPKLLFHYYDKDFNNEADTPDNFQSRRPNTSFCFLDIRSPGLGDTAMYLCATSRDQVATEALFGQGTRLTVV.

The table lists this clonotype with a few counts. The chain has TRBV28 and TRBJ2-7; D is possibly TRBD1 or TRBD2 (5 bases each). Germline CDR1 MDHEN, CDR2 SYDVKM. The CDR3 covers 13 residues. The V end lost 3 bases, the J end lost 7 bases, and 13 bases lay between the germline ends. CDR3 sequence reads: CASSFGGLGEQYV. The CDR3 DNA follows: TGTGCCAGCAGTTTTGGGGGTTTGGGGGAGCAGTACGTC.

CDR3 in DNA: TGTGCCAGCAGCTCGGGGGGCGCATCTGAAGAGACCCAGTACTTC. It translates to CASSSGGASEETQYF. J is TRBJ2-5 and V is TRBV5-4, with D tentatively TRBD2 (7 bases). Per the germline V gene, CDR1 is SGHNT and CDR2 is YYREEE (reference sequence). This CDR3 is 15 amino acids long. V lost 3 bases and J lost 3, with 15 bases in between.

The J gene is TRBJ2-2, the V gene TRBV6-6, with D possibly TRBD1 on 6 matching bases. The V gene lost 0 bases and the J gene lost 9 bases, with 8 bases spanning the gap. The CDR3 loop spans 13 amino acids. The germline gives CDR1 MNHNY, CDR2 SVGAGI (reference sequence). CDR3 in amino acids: CASSYSGARELFF. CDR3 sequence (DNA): TGTGCCAGCAGTTACTCGGGGGCCCGGGAGCTGTTTTTT.

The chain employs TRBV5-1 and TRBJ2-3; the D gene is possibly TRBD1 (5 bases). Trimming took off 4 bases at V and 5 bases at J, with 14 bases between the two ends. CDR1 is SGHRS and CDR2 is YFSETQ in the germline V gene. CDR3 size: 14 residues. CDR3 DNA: TGCGCCAGCAGCAAATCACAGGATTTAGATACGCAGTATTTT. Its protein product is CASSKSQDLDTQYF.